This TCR beta chain appears in the sequencing data of a study of blood T cell repertoires in COVID-19. Across the study: Spain, Italy and the United States supplied samples that represented acute and convalescent COVID-19. From T cells, B-cell-depleted T cells, or PBMCs came the material, which was cDNA or gDNA.

Seattle-derived patients entered the study during active infection and were followed longitudinally. This CDR3 comprises 14 residues. Germline-derived CDR1 and CDR2 are SNHLY and FYNNEI. The V and J ends lost 8 bases and 9 bases, in that order; junction bases with no gene match: 13. As processed by the authors: The assay estimated nucleated cells by amplifying reference gene primers. The protocol was immunoSEQ multiplex PCR, while the TCRdb copy is restricted to in-frame clones and leaves out a portion. V and J calls and clone size follow that table, whereas D and trimming were derived from the DNA. In the table there are 160,000 or so clones, approximately 84% of which are singletons.

The sample taken for sequencing was peripheral blood. The rearrangement links TRBV2 to TRBJ1-2; 9 bases line up with TRBD1. The clonotype was recovered from a woman between 45 and 65 years old with COVID-19, enrolled during active disease. In nucleotides, the CDR3 is TGTGCCAGCGAGTCCCCGGGACAGGGCGGAAGCTACACCTTC. Its protein is CASESPGQGGSYTF.